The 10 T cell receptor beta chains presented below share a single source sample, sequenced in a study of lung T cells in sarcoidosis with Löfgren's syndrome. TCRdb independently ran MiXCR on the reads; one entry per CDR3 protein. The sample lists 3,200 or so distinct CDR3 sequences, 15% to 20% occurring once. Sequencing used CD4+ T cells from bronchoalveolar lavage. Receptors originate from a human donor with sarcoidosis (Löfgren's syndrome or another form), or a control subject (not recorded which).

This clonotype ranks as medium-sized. Written as DNA, the CDR3 is TGTGCCAGCGGTGCGACACAATCTAATTCACCCCTCCACTTT. Protein product: CASGATQSNSPLHF. The chain recombines TRBV2 with TRBJ1-6; D remains unclear. V lost 8 bases to trimming and J lost 6 bases, with 14 bases between them. The CDR3 has 14 residues. The germline CDR1 and CDR2 sequences are SNHLY and FYNNEI.

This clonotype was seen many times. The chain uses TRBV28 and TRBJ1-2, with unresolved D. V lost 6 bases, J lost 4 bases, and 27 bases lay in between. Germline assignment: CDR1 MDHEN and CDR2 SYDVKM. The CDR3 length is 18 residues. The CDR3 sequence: CASRALLLSTAIAYGYTF. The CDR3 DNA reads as TGTGCCAGCAGGGCACTCCTCCTTTCGACCGCGATCGCCTATGGCTACACCTTC.

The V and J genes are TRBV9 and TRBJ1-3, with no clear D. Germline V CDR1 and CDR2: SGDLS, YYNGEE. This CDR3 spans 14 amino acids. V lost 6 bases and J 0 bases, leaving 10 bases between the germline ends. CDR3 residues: CASKQGISGNTIYF. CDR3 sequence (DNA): TGTGCCAGCAAGCAAGGGATCTCTGGAAACACCATATATTTT.

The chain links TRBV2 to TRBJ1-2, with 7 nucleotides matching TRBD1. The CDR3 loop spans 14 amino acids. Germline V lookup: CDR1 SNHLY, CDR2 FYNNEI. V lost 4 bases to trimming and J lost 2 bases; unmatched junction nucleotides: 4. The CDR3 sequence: CASSGAGGNYGYTF. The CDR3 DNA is TGTGCCAGCAGTGGAGCAGGGGGGAACTATGGCTACACCTTC.

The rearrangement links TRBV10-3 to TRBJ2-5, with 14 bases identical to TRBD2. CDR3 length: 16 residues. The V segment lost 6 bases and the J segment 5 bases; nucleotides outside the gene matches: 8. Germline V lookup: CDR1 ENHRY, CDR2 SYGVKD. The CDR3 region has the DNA TGTGCCATCAGAGGGACTAGCGGGAGCCTACAGGAGACCCAGTACTTC. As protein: CAIRGTSGSLQETQYF.

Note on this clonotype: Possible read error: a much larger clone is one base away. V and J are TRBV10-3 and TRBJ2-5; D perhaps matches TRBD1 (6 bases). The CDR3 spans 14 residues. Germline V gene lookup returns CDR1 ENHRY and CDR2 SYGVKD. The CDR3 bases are TGTGCCATCGGTGAGGGTACAGGGAGAGAGACCCAGTACTTC. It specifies CAIGEGTGRETQYF.

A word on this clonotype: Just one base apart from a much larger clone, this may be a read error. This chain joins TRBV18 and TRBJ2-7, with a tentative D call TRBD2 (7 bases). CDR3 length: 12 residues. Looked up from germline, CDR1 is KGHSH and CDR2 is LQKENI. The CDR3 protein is CAGSPGGHEQYF. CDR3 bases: TGTGCCGGCTCACCGGGGGGCCACGAGCAGTACTTC.

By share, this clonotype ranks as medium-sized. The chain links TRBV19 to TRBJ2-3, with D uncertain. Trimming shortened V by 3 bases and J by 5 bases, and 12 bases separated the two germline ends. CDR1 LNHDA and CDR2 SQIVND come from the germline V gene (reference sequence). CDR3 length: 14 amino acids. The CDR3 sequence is CASSIDWSRDTQYF. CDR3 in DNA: TGTGCCAGTAGTATCGATTGGAGTCGAGATACGCAGTATTTT.

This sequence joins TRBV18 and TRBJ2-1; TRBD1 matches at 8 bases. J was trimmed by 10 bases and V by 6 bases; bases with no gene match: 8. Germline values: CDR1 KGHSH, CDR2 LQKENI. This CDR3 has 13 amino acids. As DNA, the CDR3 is TGTGCCAGCTCTTGGACAGGGAGCGACGAGCAGTTCTTC. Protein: CASSWTGSDEQFF.

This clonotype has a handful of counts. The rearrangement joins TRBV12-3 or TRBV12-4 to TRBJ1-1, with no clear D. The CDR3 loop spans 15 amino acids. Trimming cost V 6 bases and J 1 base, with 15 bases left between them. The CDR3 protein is CASSLPRSGNTEAFF. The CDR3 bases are TGTGCCAGCAGCCTCCCAAGGAGTGGGAACACTGAAGCTTTCTTT.